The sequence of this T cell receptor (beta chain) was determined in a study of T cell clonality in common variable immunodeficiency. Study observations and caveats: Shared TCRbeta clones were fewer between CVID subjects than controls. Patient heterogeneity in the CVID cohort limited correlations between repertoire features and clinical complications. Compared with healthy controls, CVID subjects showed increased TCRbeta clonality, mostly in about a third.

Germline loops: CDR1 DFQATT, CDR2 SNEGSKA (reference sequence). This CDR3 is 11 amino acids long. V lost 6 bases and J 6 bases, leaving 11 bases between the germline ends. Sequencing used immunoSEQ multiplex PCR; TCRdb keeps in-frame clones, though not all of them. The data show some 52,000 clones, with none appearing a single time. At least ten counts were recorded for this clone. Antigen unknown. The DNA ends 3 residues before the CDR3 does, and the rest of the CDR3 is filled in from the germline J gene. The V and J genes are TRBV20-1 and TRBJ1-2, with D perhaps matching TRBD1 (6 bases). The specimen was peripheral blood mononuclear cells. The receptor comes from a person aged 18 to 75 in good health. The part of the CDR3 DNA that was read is TGCAGTGCCCGGAGGGGGAATGGC. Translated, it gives CSARRGNG. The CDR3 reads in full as CSARRGNGYTF.